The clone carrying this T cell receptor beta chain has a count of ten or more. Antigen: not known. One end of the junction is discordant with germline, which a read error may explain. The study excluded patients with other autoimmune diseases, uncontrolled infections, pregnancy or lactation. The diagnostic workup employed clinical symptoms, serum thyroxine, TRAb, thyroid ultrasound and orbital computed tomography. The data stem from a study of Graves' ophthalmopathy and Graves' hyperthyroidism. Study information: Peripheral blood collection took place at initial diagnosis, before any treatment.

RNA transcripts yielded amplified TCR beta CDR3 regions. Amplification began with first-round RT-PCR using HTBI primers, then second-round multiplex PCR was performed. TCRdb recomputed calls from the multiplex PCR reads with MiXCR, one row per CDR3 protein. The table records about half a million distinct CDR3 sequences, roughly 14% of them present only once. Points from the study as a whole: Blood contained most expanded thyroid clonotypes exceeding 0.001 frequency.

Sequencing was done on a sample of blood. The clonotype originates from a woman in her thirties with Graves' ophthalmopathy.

CDR3 sequence (DNA): TGTGCTAGTGGTTTGGGCAGCACCAACGAGCAGTGCTTC. This codes for CASGLGSTNEQCF. The chain employs TRBV12-5 and TRBJ2-7; no definite D call. This CDR3 comprises 13 residues. Looked up from germline, CDR1 is LGHNT and CDR2 is FRNRAP.